Listed below are T cell receptor beta chains from one sample, sequenced in a study of shared clonotypes between healthy human individuals. TCRdb's table, derived via immunoSEQ multiplex PCR, lists solely in-frame clones and lacks some. The data show 2,500,000 or so clones, roughly 93% seen once. The sequenced material came from naive CD4+ T cells from PBMCs. The receptors stem from a man aged 18-30 years in good health. Some clones in this sample may be carry-over from other donors' samples. Both conserved end residues are part of each CDR3. Each record gives: J gene, D gene, clone size, V gene, CDR3 DNA, CDR3 protein. The D gene is left open where the match is weak. Clone size is shown for a subset of rows, as once, few, many or a class of expanded clone.

j_call: TRBJ2-2
d_call: -
clone_size: once
v_call: TRBV27
cdr3_nt: TGTGCCAGCAGTCCCGGGCTCTGGAGAGCGAACACCGGGGAGCTGTTTTTT
cdr3_aa: CASSPGLWRANTGELFF

j_call: TRBJ2-1
d_call: TRBD2
clone_size: -
v_call: TRBV7-2
cdr3_nt: TGTGCCAGCAGCTTAGACGGGGGGGTCACCTACAATGAGCAGTTCTTC
cdr3_aa: CASSLDGGVTYNEQFF

j_call: TRBJ2-7
d_call: -
clone_size: -
v_call: TRBV6-1
cdr3_nt: TGTGCCAGCAGGTCCGGGCCTTCCTACGAGCAGTACTTC
cdr3_aa: CASRSGPSYEQYF

j_call: TRBJ2-6
d_call: -
clone_size: -
v_call: TRBV2
cdr3_nt: TGTGCCAGCATCCCAAGGGTGAGAGCCTCTGGGGCCAACGTCCTGACTTTC
cdr3_aa: CASIPRVRASGANVLTF

j_call: TRBJ2-7
d_call: -
clone_size: -
v_call: TRBV19
cdr3_nt: TGTGCCAGTAGTAGAAAGGGCTACGAGCAGTACTTC
cdr3_aa: CASSRKGYEQYF

j_call: TRBJ1-6
d_call: -
clone_size: -
v_call: TRBV27
cdr3_nt: TGTGCCAGCAGTTACCGGGGGGCGGGAGGTTCACCCCTCCACTTT
cdr3_aa: CASSYRGAGGSPLHF

j_call: TRBJ1-2
d_call: -
clone_size: once
v_call: TRBV5-5
cdr3_nt: TGTGCCAGCAGCGGACAGAGGGGCTACACCTTC
cdr3_aa: CASSGQRGYTF

j_call: TRBJ1-2
d_call: TRBD1
clone_size: -
v_call: TRBV27
cdr3_nt: TGTGCCAGCAGCGTGGACAGGGACTTCTATGGCTACACCTTC
cdr3_aa: CASSVDRDFYGYTF

j_call: TRBJ2-7
d_call: -
clone_size: -
v_call: TRBV30
cdr3_nt: TGTGCCTGGAGTTTAGTGGGAAGCCTCTACGAGCAGTACTTC
cdr3_aa: CAWSLVGSLYEQYF

j_call: TRBJ1-4
d_call: -
clone_size: -
v_call: TRBV28
cdr3_nt: TGTGCCAGCAGCCGGGACATCTTGCGGGAAAAACTGTTTTTT
cdr3_aa: CASSRDILREKLFF

j_call: TRBJ2-3
d_call: -
clone_size: -
v_call: TRBV5-1
cdr3_nt: TGCGCCAGCAGCCAGCGCCGGAGTGAGGCAGATACGCAGTATTTT
cdr3_aa: CASSQRRSEADTQYF

j_call: TRBJ2-7
d_call: -
clone_size: -
v_call: TRBV20-1
cdr3_nt: TGCAGTGCTTCACCCAGGGAGCAGTACTTC
cdr3_aa: CSASPREQYF

j_call: TRBJ1-3
d_call: -
clone_size: -
v_call: TRBV30
cdr3_nt: TGTGCCTGGAGGTCGGGGGCCCAAAACACCATATATTTT
cdr3_aa: CAWRSGAQNTIYF

j_call: TRBJ2-3
d_call: -
clone_size: once
v_call: TRBV15
cdr3_nt: TGTGCCACCAGCACCCTAGTGTTCCTCGGGGCAGATACGCAGTATTTT
cdr3_aa: CATSTLVFLGADTQYF